This TCR beta chain was recovered during a study of T cell clones after liver transplantation. Study-level results: Compared with third party-reactive sequences, donor-reactive ones declined more, independent of withdrawal success. In a couple of subjects, few donor cells limited the measurable donor-reactive repertoire. A significant post-transplant drop in circulating graft-donor-reactive CD4 TCRbeta sequences occurred in most of the 8 subjects.

V was trimmed by 7 bases and J by 2 bases, leaving 12 bases between them. This CDR3 region has 14 residues. Germline V gives CDR1 MNHEY, CDR2 SMNVEV (reference sequence). In regard to this clone: Its specificity is not known.

Assay used: immunoSEQ multiplex PCR; TCRdb lists only in-frame clones, some missing. This table holds around 110,000 clones, approximately 90% found once. The sample here was CD4+ T cells from blood, taken 12 months after liver transplant. The chain couples TRBV27 to TRBJ1-3; D call uncertain. The TCR sequence derives from a human patient who received a liver transplant. These T cells may partly come from the graft donor. As DNA, the CDR3 is TGTGCCAGCAAGCCAGGTTGGGCTGGAAACACCATATATTTT. Translation: CASKPGWAGNTIYF.